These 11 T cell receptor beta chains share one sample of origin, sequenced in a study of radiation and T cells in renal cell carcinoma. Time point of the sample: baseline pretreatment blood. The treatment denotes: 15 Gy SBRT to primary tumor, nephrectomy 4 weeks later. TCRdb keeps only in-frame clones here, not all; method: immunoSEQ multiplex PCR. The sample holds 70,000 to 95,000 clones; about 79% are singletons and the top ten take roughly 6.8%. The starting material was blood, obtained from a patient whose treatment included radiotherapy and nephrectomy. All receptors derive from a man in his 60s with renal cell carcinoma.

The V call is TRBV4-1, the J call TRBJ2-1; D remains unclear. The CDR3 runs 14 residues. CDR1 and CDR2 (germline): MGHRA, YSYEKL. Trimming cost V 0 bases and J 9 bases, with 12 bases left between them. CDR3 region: CASSQDNALGEQFF. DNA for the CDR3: TGCGCCAGCAGCCAAGATAACGCCCTCGGTGAGCAGTTCTTC.

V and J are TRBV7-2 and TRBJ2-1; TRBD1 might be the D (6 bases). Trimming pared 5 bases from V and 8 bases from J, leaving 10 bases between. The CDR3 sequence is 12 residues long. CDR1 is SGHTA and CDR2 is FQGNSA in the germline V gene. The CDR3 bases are TGTGCCAGCAGCGGGGACATCTATGAGCAGTTCTTC. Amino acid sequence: CASSGDIYEQFF.

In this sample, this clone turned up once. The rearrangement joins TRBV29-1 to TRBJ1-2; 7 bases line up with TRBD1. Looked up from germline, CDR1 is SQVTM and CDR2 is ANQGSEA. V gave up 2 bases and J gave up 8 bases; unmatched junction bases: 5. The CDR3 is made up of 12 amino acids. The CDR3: CSVERGQGGYTF. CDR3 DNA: TGCAGCGTTGAAAGGGGGCAGGGCGGCTACACCTTC.

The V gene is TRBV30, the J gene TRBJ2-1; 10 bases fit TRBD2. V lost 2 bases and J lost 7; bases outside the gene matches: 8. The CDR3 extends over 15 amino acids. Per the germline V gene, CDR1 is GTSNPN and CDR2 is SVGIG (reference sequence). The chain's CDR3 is CAWSFSSGSSNEQFF. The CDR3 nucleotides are TGTGCCTGGAGTTTCTCTAGCGGGAGCTCAAATGAGCAGTTCTTC.

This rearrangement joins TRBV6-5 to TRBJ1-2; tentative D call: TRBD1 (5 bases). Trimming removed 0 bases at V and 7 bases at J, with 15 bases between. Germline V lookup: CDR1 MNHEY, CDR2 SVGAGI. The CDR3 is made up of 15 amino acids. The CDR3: CASSYSGQGRSGYTF. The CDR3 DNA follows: TGTGCCAGCAGTTACTCGGGCCAGGGAAGAAGTGGCTACACCTTC.

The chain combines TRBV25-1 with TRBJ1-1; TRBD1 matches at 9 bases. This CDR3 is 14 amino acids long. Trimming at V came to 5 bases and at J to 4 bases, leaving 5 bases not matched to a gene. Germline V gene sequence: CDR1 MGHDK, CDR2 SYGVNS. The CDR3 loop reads CASSTTGGFTEAFF. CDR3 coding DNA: TGTGCCAGCAGTACAACAGGGGGCTTCACTGAAGCTTTCTTT. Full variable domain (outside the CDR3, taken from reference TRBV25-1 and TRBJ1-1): EADIYQTPRYLVIGTGKKITLECSQTMGHDKMYWYQQDPGMELHLIHYSYGVNSTEKGDLSSESTVSRIRTEHFPLTLESARPSHTSQYLCASSTTGGFTEAFFGQGTRLTVV.

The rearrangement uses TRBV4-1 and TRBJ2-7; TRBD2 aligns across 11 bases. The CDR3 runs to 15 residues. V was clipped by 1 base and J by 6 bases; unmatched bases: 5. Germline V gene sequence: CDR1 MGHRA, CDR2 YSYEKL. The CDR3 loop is CASSQVGTSGPEQYF. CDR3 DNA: TGCGCCAGCAGCCAAGTGGGGACTAGCGGCCCCGAGCAGTACTTC.

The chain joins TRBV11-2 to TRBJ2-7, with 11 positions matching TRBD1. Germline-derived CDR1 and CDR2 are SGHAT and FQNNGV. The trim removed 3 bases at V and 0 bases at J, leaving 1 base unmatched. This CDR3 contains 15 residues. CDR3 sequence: CASSFGTGGSYEQYF. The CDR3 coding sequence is TGTGCCAGCAGCTTTGGGACAGGGGGCTCCTACGAGCAGTACTTC.

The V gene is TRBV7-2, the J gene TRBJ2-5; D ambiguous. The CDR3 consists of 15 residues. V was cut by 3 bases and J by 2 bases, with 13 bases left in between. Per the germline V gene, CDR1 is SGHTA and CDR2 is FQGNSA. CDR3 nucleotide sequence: TGTGCCAGCAGCTTCGGCGGCCAGGCGCAAGAGACCCAGTACTTC. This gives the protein CASSFGGQAQETQYF.

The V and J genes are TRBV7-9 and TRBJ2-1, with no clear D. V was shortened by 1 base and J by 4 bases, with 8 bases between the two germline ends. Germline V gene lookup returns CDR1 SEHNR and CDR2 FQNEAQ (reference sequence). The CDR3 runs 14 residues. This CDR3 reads CASSLGHPYNEQFF. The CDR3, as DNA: TGTGCCAGCAGCTTAGGGCACCCTTACAATGAGCAGTTCTTC.

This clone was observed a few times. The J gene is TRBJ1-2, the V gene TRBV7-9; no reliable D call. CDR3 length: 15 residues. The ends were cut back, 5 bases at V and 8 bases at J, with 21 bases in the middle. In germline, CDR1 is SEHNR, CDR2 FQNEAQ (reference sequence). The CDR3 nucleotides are TGTGCCAGCAGCGGGTCAGATCCAACAATTGGAGGCTACACCTTC. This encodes CASSGSDPTIGGYTF. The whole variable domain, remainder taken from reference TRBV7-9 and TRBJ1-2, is DTGVSQNPRHKITKRGQNVTFRCDPISEHNRLYWYRQTLGQGPEFLTYFQNEAQLEKSRLLSDRFSAERPKGSFSTLEIQRTEQGDSAMYLCASSGSDPTIGGYTFGSGTRLTVV.